This paragraph covers one T cell receptor (beta chain) sequence. The antigen remains undetermined. The CDR3 regions of TCR beta were amplified from RNA transcripts. RT-PCR in the first round (using the HTBI primer set) targeted the TCR CDR3. TCRdb used MiXCR to reprocess the multiplex PCR reads, holding one entry per CDR3 protein. The table records 530,000 or so distinct CDR3 sequences, roughly 17% of them present only once. The record originates from a study of T cells in Graves' hyperthyroidism and ophthalmopathy. Findings and limits, study-wide: Before onset, ophthalmopathy was predicted by the model a median 6.5 months earlier.

The germline V gene has CDR1 SGHAT and CDR2 FQNNGV. With 4 bases removed from V and 3 bases from J, the gap between germline ends came to 19 bases. The CDR3 runs 17 residues. V gene TRBV11-2 combines with J gene TRBJ2-4; TRBD2 is a possible D gene (7 bases). Sequencing was carried out using blood. This TCR came from a woman aged 18-35 years with Graves' ophthalmopathy. The CDR3 is CASSSPAGEGRKNIQYF. Written as DNA, the CDR3 is TGTGCCAGCAGCTCCCCAGCAGGGGAGGGGCGCAAAAACATTCAGTACTTC.